The clone carrying this T cell receptor (beta chain) was recorded a few times. The antigen is undetermined. As to time point: newly diagnosed GD, antithyroid drugs for less than 3 months. The TCR library used RNA extracted from PBMCs. Around 9.1 milliliters of peripheral blood were drawn into EDTA tubes. Construction of the TCR beta libraries employed iRepertoire HTBI primers in conjunction with Arm-PCR of CDR3 regions. MiXCR was run by TCRdb on the multiplex PCR reads, yielding one entry per CDR3 protein. The sample carries 350,000 to 550,000 distinct CDR3 sequences, 14% recorded once. The data stem from a study of regulatory T cells in long-lasting Graves disease. The ends were cut back, 5 bases at V and 7 bases at J, with 24 bases in the middle. The CDR3 sequence is 16 residues long. Study findings and constraints: Among persistent patients, a larger number of public clonotypes were shared (over 2,500) than among newly diagnosed patients (under 1,000). TRBV28, TRBJ1-2 and TRBJ2-5 emerged as the favored segments in persistent disease.

These data were also reused for a study on T cells in Graves' hyperthyroidism and ophthalmopathy. This second report adds: When ophthalmopathy did not progress within 18 months, Graves' hyperthyroidism was considered stable.

The rearrangement joins TRBV12-3 or TRBV12-4 to TRBJ2-7, with D perhaps given as TRBD1 or TRBD2 (5 bases each). Sequenced here: peripheral blood mononuclear cells (PBMCs), sampled at new diagnosis, from a patient treated with antithyroid drugs. The origin of this receptor is a woman aged 45-65 years with Graves disease. The CDR3 loop reads CASSTLFGTLEYEQYF. The CDR3, as DNA: TGTGCCAGCAGTACCTTATTTGGGACGTTGGAATATGAGCAGTACTTC.